Described below is a single T cell receptor (beta chain) sequence and its context. Antigen unknown. TCRdb's copy holds only in-frame clones and misses some; the assay was immunoSEQ multiplex PCR. The repertoire includes tens of thousands of clones, around two thirds of them detected once, and roughly 2% sits in the top ten. Culture lasted roughly 9 days before CD4+ T cell isolation. As their vaccination, participants received two doses of either BNT162b2 or mRNA-1273. Having tested negative for nucleocapsid antibodies, the vaccine recipients showed no prior SARS-CoV-2 infection. The sample belongs to a study of vaccination effects on CD4 cells after COVID-19. Overall study context: Post-vaccine sampling occurred a median 72 days after the second dose.

CDR1 and CDR2 from the germline V gene are KGHDR and SFDVKD. This CDR3 has 13 residues. J gave up 8 bases and V 2 bases, and 4 bases lay outside the gene matches. This rearrangement joins TRBV24-1 to TRBJ1-2, with 7 positions matching TRBD1. The specimen was CD4+ T cells from PBMCs cultured without peptide, collected after COVID-19 vaccination. This clonotype was sampled from a human donor who received a COVID-19 vaccine. The CDR3 DNA sequence: TGTGCCACCAGTGATTACAGGGGAGGCGGCTACACCTTC. This codes for CATSDYRGGGYTF.